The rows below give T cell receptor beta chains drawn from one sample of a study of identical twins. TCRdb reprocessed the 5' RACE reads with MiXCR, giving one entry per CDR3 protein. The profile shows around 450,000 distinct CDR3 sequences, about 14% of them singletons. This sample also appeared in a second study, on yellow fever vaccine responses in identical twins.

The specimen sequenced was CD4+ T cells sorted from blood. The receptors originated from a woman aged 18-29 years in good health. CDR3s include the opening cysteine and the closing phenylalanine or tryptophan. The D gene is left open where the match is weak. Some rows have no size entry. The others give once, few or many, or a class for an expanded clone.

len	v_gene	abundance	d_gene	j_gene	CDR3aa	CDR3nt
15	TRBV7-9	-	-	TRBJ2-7	CASSYRSESSYEQYF	TGTGCCAGCAGCTATCGCTCCGAGAGCTCCTACGAGCAGTACTTC
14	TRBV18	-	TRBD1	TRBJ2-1	CASSCRTGSDEQFF	TGTGCCAGCTCATGCCGGACAGGGAGCGATGAGCAGTTCTTC
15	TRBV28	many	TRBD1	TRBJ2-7	CASIDSDRASYEQYF	TGTGCCAGCATCGATTCGGACAGGGCCTCCTACGAGCAGTACTTC
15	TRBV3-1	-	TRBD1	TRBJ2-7	CASSPNFGTGNEQYF	TGTGCCAGCAGCCCGAATTTCGGGACAGGGAACGAGCAGTACTTC
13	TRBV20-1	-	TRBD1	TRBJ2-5	CSASRQGGETQYF	TGCAGTGCTAGTCGACAGGGTGGGGAGACCCAGTACTTC
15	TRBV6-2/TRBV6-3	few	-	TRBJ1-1	CASSYSTGMNTEAFF	TGTGCCAGCAGTTACTCGACGGGGATGAACACTGAAGCTTTCTTT
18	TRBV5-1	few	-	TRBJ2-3	CASSAVRTGQLSTDTQYF	TGCGCCAGCAGCGCTGTGCGGACCGGACAGTTAAGCACAGATACGCAGTATTTT
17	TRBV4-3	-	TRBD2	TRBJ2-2	CASSPGTSGKNTGELFF	TGCGCCAGCAGCCCAGGGACTAGCGGGAAGAACACCGGGGAGCTGTTTTTT
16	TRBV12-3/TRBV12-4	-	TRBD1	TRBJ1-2	CASSLVGTGRDYGYTF	TGTGCCAGCAGTTTAGTCGGGACAGGGAGGGACTATGGCTACACCTTC
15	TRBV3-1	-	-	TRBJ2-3	CASSQVFLSTDTQYF	TGTGCCAGCAGCCAAGTATTCCTTAGCACAGATACGCAGTATTTT
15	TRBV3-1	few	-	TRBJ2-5	CASSDRGQSQETQYF	TGTGCCAGCAGCGACCGTGGACAGTCCCAAGAGACCCAGTACTTC
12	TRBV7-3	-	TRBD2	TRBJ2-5	CASSLRGGAQYF	TGTGCCAGCAGCTTACGGGGGGGGGCCCAGTACTTC
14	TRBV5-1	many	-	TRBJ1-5	CASSRGGGNQPQHF	TGCGCCAGCAGTCGTGGAGGCGGCAATCAGCCCCAGCATTTT
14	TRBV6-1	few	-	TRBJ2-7	CASQTTRVSYEQYF	TGTGCCAGTCAAACAACGCGGGTGTCCTACGAGCAGTACTTC
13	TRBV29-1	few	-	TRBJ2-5	CSVRQPNQETQYF	TGCAGCGTTCGGCAGCCCAACCAAGAGACCCAGTACTTC
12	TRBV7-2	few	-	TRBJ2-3	CASSNRVDTQYF	TGTGCCAGCAGCAATAGGGTGGATACGCAGTATTTT
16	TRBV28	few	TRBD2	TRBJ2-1	CATRLAAKGSAPEQFF	TGTGCCACAAGACTAGCGGCGAAAGGATCAGCCCCCGAGCAGTTCTTC
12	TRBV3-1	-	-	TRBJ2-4	CASSLGRSIQYF	TGTGCCAGCAGCCTCGGACGTTCCATTCAGTACTTC
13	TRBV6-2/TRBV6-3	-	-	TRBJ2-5	CASTDGAKETQYF	TGTGCCAGCACTGACGGGGCCAAAGAGACCCAGTACTTC
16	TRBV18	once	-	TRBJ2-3	CASSPSGVAGTDTQYF	TGTGCCAGCTCACCATCAGGCGTGGCGGGCACAGATACGCAGTATTTT
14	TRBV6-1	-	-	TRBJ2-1	CAISVLTSRDEQFF	TGTGCCATCTCCGTTCTGACTAGTCGGGATGAGCAGTTCTTC
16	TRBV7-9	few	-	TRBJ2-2	CASSPPSWANTGELFF	TGTGCCAGCAGCCCCCCTTCCTGGGCGAACACCGGGGAGCTGTTTTTT
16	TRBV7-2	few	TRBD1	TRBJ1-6	CASSRRGGTGDSPLHF	TGTGCCAGCAGCAGACGTGGGGGGACAGGAGATTCACCCCTCCACTTT
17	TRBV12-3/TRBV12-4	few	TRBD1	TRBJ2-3	CASSLGQGRTGTDTQYF	TGTGCCAGCAGTCTGGGACAGGGACGGACGGGCACAGATACGCAGTATTTT
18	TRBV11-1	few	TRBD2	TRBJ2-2	CASRDGTSGRWRTGELFF	TGTGCCAGCAGGGACGGGACTAGCGGGAGATGGCGGACCGGGGAGCTGTTTTTT
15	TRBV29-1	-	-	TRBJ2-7	CSVGRSGRLSYEQYF	TGCAGCGTTGGCCGCTCGGGACGTCTCTCCTACGAGCAGTACTTC
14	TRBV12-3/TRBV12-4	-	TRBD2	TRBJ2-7	CASSLGSGRVEQYF	TGTGCCAGCAGTTTGGGTAGCGGGAGGGTCGAGCAGTACTTC
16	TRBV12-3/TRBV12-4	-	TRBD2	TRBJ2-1	CASRTPLAGGRNEQFF	TGTGCCAGCAGGACTCCGCTAGCGGGAGGTCGGAATGAGCAGTTCTTC
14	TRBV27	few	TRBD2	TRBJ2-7	CASKGLAGVHEQYF	TGTGCCAGCAAGGGACTAGCGGGGGTGCACGAGCAGTACTTC
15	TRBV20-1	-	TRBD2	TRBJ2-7	CSALPPAGGSYEQYF	TGCAGTGCTCTCCCCCCAGCGGGGGGTTCCTACGAGCAGTACTTC
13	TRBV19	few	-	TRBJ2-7	CASSIVGGGEQYF	TGTGCCAGTAGTATAGTCGGGGGAGGCGAGCAGTACTTC
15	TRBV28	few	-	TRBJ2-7	CASSFPGRGRYEQYF	TGTGCCAGCAGTTTCCCGGGACGGGGGCGGTACGAGCAGTACTTC
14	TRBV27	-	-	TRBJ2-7	CASSLLGPGYEQYF	TGTGCCAGCAGCCTTCTGGGCCCGGGCTACGAGCAGTACTTC
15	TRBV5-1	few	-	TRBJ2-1	CASSLEGAGVGEQFF	TGCGCCAGCAGCTTGGAAGGGGCAGGGGTGGGTGAGCAGTTCTTC
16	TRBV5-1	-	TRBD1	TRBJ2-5	CASSLSPGQGQETQYF	TGCGCCAGCAGCTTGTCGCCGGGACAGGGCCAAGAGACCCAGTACTTC